These 20 T cell receptor beta chains were all obtained from the same sample, sequenced in a study of identical twins. MiXCR was run by TCRdb on the 5' RACE reads, yielding one entry per CDR3 protein. The table shows under 250,000 distinct CDR3 sequences, with about an eighth occurring only once. This sample was also put to use in a study of yellow fever vaccine responses in identical twins.

The sample consisted of memory (CD45RO+) T cells sorted from blood. Receptor source: a woman aged 18 to 35 in good health.

This clonotype occurred many times. The chain employs TRBV18 and TRBJ2-1, with a possible D match to TRBD2 (6 bases). CDR3 size: 15 residues. Trimming stripped 3 bases from V and 0 bases from J, with 9 bases between. The germline gives CDR1 KGHSH, CDR2 LQKENI. The CDR3 DNA sequence: TGTGCCAGCTCACCGCAGGGAGGCTCCTACAATGAGCAGTTCTTC. Translated: CASSPQGGSYNEQFF.

In this sample, this clonotype turned up a few times. V and J are TRBV7-9 and TRBJ2-2; D unresolved. Per the germline V gene, CDR1 is SEHNR and CDR2 is FQNEAQ (reference sequence). Trimming stripped 5 bases from V and 0 bases from J, with 7 bases between. CDR3 size: 14 residues. The CDR3 sequence: CASSRPTNTGELFF. The CDR3 bases are TGTGCCAGCAGCCGACCCACGAACACCGGGGAGCTGTTTTTT.

This clonotype was counted many times. The chain couples TRBV6-1 to TRBJ1-1, with TRBD1 matching over 8 bases. V lost 6 bases to trimming and J lost 4 bases; unmatched junction nucleotides: 7. CDR1 is MNHNS, CDR2 SASEGT, per germline. The CDR3 has 14 residues. The CDR3 DNA follows: TGTGCCAGCAGCTCCGCGACAGGGGTCACTGAAGCTTTCTTT. Its protein product is CASSSATGVTEAFF.

CDR3 residues: CATEAGTGETDTQYF. The CDR3 bases are TGTGCCACGGAGGCCGGGACAGGGGAAACAGATACGCAGTATTTT. The V gene is TRBV6-4, the J gene TRBJ2-3; 10 bases line up with TRBD1. Germline assignment: CDR1 MRHNA and CDR2 SNTAGT. The CDR3 consists of 15 residues. The junction had 10 bases not matched to a gene; V was cut back by 10 bases and J by 3 bases.

This clonotype was counted at least ten times. The genes are TRBV6-4 and TRBJ2-1; 9 bases match TRBD2. This CDR3 has 15 amino acids. Per germline, CDR1 MRHNA and CDR2 SNTAGT. With 0 bases clipped from V and 3 bases from J, the junction kept 0 bases outside the gene matches. CDR3 loop: CASSDSSGSYNEQFF. The DNA of the CDR3 is TGTGCCAGCAGTGACTCTAGCGGGAGCTACAATGAGCAGTTCTTC.

This clonotype was counted between two and nine times. The chain employs TRBV5-1 and TRBJ2-7, with 7 bases lining up with TRBD1. Per germline, CDR1 SGHRS and CDR2 YFSETQ. The length of the CDR3 is 15 residues. V shed 3 bases, J shed 4 bases, and the junction held 10 bases outside the gene matches. CDR3 protein: CASSSIYRDSYEQYF. DNA for the CDR3: TGCGCCAGCAGCTCGATATACCGGGACAGTTACGAGCAGTACTTC.

This clonotype was picked up a small number of times. This rearrangement joins TRBV5-1 to TRBJ2-1; the match to TRBD1 covers 10 bases. V shed 3 bases and J 8 bases; nucleotides not matched to a gene: 11. This CDR3 has 16 residues. CDR1 is SGHRS and CDR2 is YFSETQ in the germline V gene. CDR3 DNA: TGCGCCAGCAGCTCCGACCCGGGACAGGGGAGAGATGAGCAGTTCTTC. Its protein product is CASSSDPGQGRDEQFF.

This clonotype was picked up many times. The rearrangement uses TRBV27 and TRBJ1-1; 10 bases align to TRBD1. V shed 3 bases and J 6 bases; nucleotides not matched to a gene: 13. The germline CDR1 and CDR2 sequences are MNHEY and SMNVEV (reference sequence). The CDR3 is 17 residues long. The CDR3 bases are TGTGCCAGCAGTTTCAGGGGACAGGGGTCAAAGCGCGCTGAAGCTTTCTTT. As protein: CASSFRGQGSKRAEAFF.

The sample holds a few counts of this clonotype. The genes are TRBV6-2 or TRBV6-3 and TRBJ2-5; 12 bases fit TRBD2. V lost 7 bases to trimming and J lost 5 bases; unmatched junction nucleotides: 2. The CDR3 consists of 13 residues. The V gene's germline CDR1 is MNHEY and CDR2 SVGEGT. The CDR3 region has the DNA TGTGCCAGCAAGCTAGCGGGAGGGGAGACCCAGTACTTC. As protein: CASKLAGGETQYF.

This clonotype has only a few counts. A read error may explain this, as a much larger clone is one base away. V is TRBV21-1 and J is TRBJ1-1. TRBV21-1 is an annotated pseudogene. The CDR3 consists of 11 residues. Here the CDR3 reads CASRRNTEAFF. CDR3 DNA sequence: TGTGCCAGCAGGCGGAACACTGAAGCTTTCTTT.

V and J are TRBV4-3 and TRBJ2-1; TRBD2 matches at 12 bases. This CDR3 contains 19 residues. CDR1 LGHNA and CDR2 YSLEER come from the germline V gene. V was clipped by 4 bases and J by 6 bases; unmatched bases: 16. The CDR3 coding sequence is TGCGCCAGCAGCCTAGGACCGGACAGAGGACTAGCGGGACCCAATGAGCAGTTCTTC. Protein: CASSLGPDRGLAGPNEQFF.

This clonotype appeared a few times. The chain recombines TRBV6-1 with TRBJ2-1; the D gene is possibly TRBD2 (6 bases). Germline CDR1 MNHNS, CDR2 SASEGT. The V and J ends lost 2 bases and 8 bases respectively, with 16 bases between them. CDR3 size: 15 residues. The CDR3 loop reads CASSERTGALDEQFF. CDR3 DNA sequence: TGTGCCAGCAGTGAACGGACGGGAGCATTGGATGAGCAGTTCTTC.

This clonotype was observed at least ten times. The rearrangement joins TRBV12-3 or TRBV12-4 to TRBJ2-5, with no clear D. The CDR3 runs to 13 residues. Trimming took off 3 bases at V and 3 bases at J, with 8 bases between the two ends. For the CDR3, the DNA is TGTGCCAGCAGTTTGGGTGTGAAAGAGACCCAGTACTTC. Its protein product is CASSLGVKETQYF.

This clonotype has just a few counts. V is TRBV20-1 and J is TRBJ1-1; TRBD1 matches at 8 bases. Germline lookup yields CDR1 DFQATT and CDR2 SNEGSKA (reference sequence). After removal of 1 base from V and 4 bases from J, the junction contained 11 bases not matched to a gene. The length of the CDR3 is 16 residues. The CDR3 here is CSARGVTGQGSTEAFF. The CDR3 nucleotides read TGCAGTGCTAGAGGCGTTACCGGACAGGGAAGCACTGAAGCTTTCTTT.

This clonotype was observed a few times. The rearrangement joins TRBV20-1 to TRBJ2-7; D is possibly TRBD2 (6 bases). Looked up from germline, CDR1 is DFQATT and CDR2 is SNEGSKA (reference sequence). V shed 5 bases and J shed 1 base, with 12 bases lying between them. This CDR3 has 13 residues. For the CDR3, the DNA is TGCAGTGCTGGGGGGTCGGTATCCTACGAGCAGTACTTC. As protein: CSAGGSVSYEQYF.

This clonotype was observed at least ten times. The chain links TRBV6-2 or TRBV6-3 to TRBJ1-5; D possibly corresponds to TRBD1 (6 bases). The CDR3 has 16 amino acids. Germline V gene sequence: CDR1 MNHEY, CDR2 SVGEGT. V gave up 4 bases and J gave up 6 bases, with 19 bases separating them. CDR3 sequence (DNA): TGTGCCAGCAGTTTTTCAGGGGCGGGTATTCCTCAGCCCCAGCATTTT. This codes for CASSFSGAGIPQPQHF.

The J gene is TRBJ1-5, the V gene TRBV20-1; weak D call: TRBD1 (5 bases). In germline, CDR1 is DFQATT, CDR2 SNEGSKA (reference sequence). This CDR3 region has 15 residues. The V gene lost 2 bases and the J gene lost 1 base, with 12 bases spanning the gap. CDR3 amino acids: CSARMLGGSNQPQHF. In DNA form, the CDR3 reads TGCAGTGCTAGAATGTTGGGGGGGAGCAATCAGCCCCAGCATTTT.

V gene TRBV4-2 combines with J gene TRBJ2-5; 7 bases fit TRBD2. The CDR3 has 17 residues. Looked up from germline, CDR1 is LGHNA and CDR2 is YNFKEQ. The V segment lost 0 bases and the J segment 4 bases; nucleotides outside the gene matches: 11. CDR3 residues: CASSQDGASGRAETQYF. CDR3 sequence (DNA): TGTGCCAGCAGCCAAGATGGGGCTAGCGGTCGGGCAGAGACCCAGTACTTC.

This clonotype was seen ten or more times. The V call is TRBV11-2, the J call TRBJ2-7, with 7 bases that match TRBD2. V shed 1 base and J 5 bases; nucleotides not matched to a gene: 2. This CDR3 spans 13 amino acids. CDR1 and CDR2 from the germline V gene are SGHAT and FQNNGV. DNA of the CDR3: TGTGCCAGCAGCTTAGGACTAGCCAACGAGCAGTACTTC. This sequence encodes CASSLGLANEQYF.

This clonotype has only a few counts. This chain uses TRBV5-1 with TRBJ2-1; D perhaps matches TRBD2 (5 bases). The germline V gene has CDR1 SGHRS and CDR2 YFSETQ. This CDR3 is 16 amino acids long. Trimming took 3 bases from V and 0 from J, leaving 13 bases between them. The CDR3 loop reads CASSSLSTSSYNEQFF. CDR3 bases: TGCGCCAGCAGCTCCCTATCCACTAGCTCCTACAATGAGCAGTTCTTC. Supplemented by reference TRBV5-1 and TRBJ2-1, the full variable domain reads KAGVTQTPRYLIKTRGQQVTLSCSPISGHRSVSWYQQTPGQGLQFLFEYFSETQRNKGNFPGRFSGRQFSNSRSEMNVSTLELGDSALYLCASSSLSTSSYNEQFFGPGTRLTVL.